This T cell receptor (beta chain) was retrieved from a study of Graves' ophthalmopathy and Graves' hyperthyroidism. This clonotype was recorded many times. The antigen is unknown. The study, taken as a whole, reports: A majority of expanded thyroid clonotypes exceeding 0.001 frequency were likewise present in blood. Between ophthalmopathy and stable hyperthyroidism, a 13-signature model drew a separation with about 88% sensitivity and 81.08% specificity.

The CDR3 is made up of 12 amino acids. V was trimmed by 3 bases and J by 8 bases, leaving 11 bases between them. The germline V gene encodes CDR1 SGHDT and CDR2 YYEEEE. Thyroid ultrasound, orbital computed tomography, TRAb, serum thyroxine and clinical symptoms formed the basis of diagnosis. For repertoire sequencing, the TCR beta CDR3 regions were amplified from RNA transcripts. First-round RT-PCR relied on HTBI primers, and a second-round multiplex PCR came next. Each CDR3 protein gets one entry after TCRdb re-called the multiplex PCR reads with MiXCR. Here the sample spans about 1.2 million distinct CDR3 sequences, roughly two fifths being singletons.

V and J are TRBV5-6 and TRBJ1-1; D ambiguous. Sequences were obtained from peripheral blood or thyroid tissue (not recorded which). The TCR sequence derives from an adult man with Graves' hyperthyroidism. The CDR3 sequence: CASSSRRPEAFF. The CDR3 DNA sequence: TGTGCCAGCAGCTCGCGCCGGCCAGAAGCTTTCTTT.